This T cell receptor beta chain was sequenced for a study of blood T cell repertoires in COVID-19. Study-level information: The study drew acute and convalescent COVID-19 samples from the United States, Italy and Spain.

V was pared by 3 bases and J by 6 bases, with 17 bases between. Germline V gene data show CDR1 as MNHEY and CDR2 as SVGAGI. The CDR3 runs to 16 residues. Participant ages covered roughly 18 to 89 years across approximately 25 US areas. Participants reported their clinical history, and cohort assignment relied on those reports. Individuals in the exposed group had encountered a COVID-19 case within 2 weeks preceding study entry. Sequencing used immunoSEQ multiplex PCR; TCRdb keeps in-frame clones, though not all of them. This table holds about 280,000 clones, around 93% found once. Input material: PBMCs or T cells enriched from blood (not recorded which). This chain uses TRBV6-5 with TRBJ2-2; D may be TRBD2 (5 bases). The clonotype originates from a man aged 35 to 55 who had been exposed to COVID-19. CDR3 region: CASSYKGAWGSGELFF. The CDR3 region has the DNA TGTGCCAGCAGTTATAAGGGAGCGTGGGGTTCCGGGGAGCTGTTTTTT.